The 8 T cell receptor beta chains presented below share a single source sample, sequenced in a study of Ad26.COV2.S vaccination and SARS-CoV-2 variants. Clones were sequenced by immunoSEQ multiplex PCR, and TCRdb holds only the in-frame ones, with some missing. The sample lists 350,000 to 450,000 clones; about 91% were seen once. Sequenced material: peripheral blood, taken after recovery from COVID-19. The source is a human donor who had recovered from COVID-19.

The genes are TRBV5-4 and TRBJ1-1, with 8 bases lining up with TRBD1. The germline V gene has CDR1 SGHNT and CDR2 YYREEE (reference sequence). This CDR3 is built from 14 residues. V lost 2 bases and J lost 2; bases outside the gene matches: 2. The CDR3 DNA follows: TGTGCCAGCAGCTTACAGGGGGTTAACACTGAAGCTTTCTTT. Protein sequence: CASSLQGVNTEAFF.

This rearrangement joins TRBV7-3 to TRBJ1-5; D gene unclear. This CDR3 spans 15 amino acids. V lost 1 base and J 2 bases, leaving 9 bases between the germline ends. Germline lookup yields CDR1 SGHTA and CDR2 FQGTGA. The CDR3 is CASSLNAGGNQPQHF. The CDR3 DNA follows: TGTGCCAGCAGCTTAAATGCTGGGGGCAATCAGCCCCAGCATTTT.

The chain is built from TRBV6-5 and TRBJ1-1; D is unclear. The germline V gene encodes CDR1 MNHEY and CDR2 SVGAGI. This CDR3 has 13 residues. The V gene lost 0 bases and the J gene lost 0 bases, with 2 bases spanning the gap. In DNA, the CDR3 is TGTGCCAGCAGTTACTCGATGAACACTGAAGCTTTCTTT. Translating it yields CASSYSMNTEAFF.

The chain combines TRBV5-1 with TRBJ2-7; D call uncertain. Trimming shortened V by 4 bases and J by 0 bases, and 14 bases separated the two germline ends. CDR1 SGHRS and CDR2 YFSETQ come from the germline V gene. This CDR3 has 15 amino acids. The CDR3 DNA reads TGCGCCAGCAGCGGGTACAAGACCAACTCCTACGAGCAGTACTTC. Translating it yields CASSGYKTNSYEQYF.

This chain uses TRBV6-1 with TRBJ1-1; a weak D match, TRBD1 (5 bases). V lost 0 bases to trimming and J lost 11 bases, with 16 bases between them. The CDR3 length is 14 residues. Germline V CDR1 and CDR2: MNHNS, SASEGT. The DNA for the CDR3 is TGTGCCAGCAGTGAAGCCGTCCGTGGGGGTACCGCTTTCTTT. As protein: CASSEAVRGGTAFF.

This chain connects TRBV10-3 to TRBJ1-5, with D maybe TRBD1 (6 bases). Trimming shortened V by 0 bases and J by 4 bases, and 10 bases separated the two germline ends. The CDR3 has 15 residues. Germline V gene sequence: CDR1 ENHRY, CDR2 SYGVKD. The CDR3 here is CAISESDRPNQPQHF. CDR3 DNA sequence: TGTGCCATCAGTGAGTCCGACAGGCCAAATCAGCCCCAGCATTTT.

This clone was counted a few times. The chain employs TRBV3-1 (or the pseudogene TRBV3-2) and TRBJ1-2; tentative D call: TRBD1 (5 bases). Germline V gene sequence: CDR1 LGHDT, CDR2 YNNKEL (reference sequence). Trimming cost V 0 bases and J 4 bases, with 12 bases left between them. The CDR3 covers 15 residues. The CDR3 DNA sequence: TGTGCCAGCAGCCAAGATCTAACAGGATCCTATGGCTACACCTTC. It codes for CASSQDLTGSYGYTF.

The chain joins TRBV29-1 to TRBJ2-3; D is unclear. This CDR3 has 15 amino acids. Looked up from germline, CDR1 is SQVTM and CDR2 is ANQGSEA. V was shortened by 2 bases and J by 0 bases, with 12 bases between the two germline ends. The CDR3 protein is CSVEPPYPSTDTQYF. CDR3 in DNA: TGCAGCGTTGAACCCCCCTATCCTAGCACAGATACGCAGTATTTT.